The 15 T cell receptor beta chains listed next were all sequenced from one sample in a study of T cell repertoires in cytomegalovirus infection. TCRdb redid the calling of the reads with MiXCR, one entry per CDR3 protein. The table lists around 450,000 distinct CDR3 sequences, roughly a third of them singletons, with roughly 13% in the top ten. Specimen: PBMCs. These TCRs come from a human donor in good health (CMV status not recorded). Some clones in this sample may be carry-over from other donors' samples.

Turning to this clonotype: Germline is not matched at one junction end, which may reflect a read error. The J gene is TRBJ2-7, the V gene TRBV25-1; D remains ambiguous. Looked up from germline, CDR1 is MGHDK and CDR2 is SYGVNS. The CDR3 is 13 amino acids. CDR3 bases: TGTGCCAGCAGTGAATTCGGCGTCAACGAGCATTACTTC. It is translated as CASSEFGVNEHYF.

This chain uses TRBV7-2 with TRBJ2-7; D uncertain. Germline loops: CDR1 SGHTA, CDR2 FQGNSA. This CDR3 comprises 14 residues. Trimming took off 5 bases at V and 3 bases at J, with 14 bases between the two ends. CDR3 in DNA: TGTGCCAGCAGCCCTCCATCGGCTAACTACGAGCAGTACTTC. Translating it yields CASSPPSANYEQYF.

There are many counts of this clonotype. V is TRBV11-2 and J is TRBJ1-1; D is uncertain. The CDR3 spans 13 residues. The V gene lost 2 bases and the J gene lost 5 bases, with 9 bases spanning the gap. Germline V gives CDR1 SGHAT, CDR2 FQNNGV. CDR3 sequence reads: CASSLIGGTEAFF. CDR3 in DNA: TGTGCCAGCAGCTTAATCGGAGGTACTGAAGCTTTCTTT.

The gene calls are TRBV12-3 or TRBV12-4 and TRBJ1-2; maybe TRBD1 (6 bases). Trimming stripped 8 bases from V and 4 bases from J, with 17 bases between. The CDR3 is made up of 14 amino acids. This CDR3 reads CASRVGGATYGYTF. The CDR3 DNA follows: TGTGCCAGCCGTGTTGGGGGGGCTACCTATGGCTACACCTTC.

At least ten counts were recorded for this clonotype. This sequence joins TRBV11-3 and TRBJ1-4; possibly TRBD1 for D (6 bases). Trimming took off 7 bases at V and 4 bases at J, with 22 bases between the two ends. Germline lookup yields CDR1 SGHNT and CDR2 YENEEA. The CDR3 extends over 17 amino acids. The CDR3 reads CASNSPKRTELNEKLFF. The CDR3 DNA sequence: TGTGCCAGCAACTCCCCGAAGAGGACAGAGCTTAATGAAAAACTGTTTTTT.

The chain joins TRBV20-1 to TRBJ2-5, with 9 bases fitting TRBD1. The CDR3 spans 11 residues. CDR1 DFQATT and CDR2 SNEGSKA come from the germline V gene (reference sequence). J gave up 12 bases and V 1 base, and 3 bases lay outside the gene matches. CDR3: CSARVGDREYF. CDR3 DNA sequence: TGCAGTGCTAGAGTGGGGGACAGGGAGTACTTC.

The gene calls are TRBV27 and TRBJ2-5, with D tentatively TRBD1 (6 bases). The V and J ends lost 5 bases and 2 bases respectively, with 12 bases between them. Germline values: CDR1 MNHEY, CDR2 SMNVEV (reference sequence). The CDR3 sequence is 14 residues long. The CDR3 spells CASSPWTDQETQYF. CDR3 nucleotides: TGTGCCAGCAGTCCCTGGACAGATCAAGAGACCCAGTACTTC.

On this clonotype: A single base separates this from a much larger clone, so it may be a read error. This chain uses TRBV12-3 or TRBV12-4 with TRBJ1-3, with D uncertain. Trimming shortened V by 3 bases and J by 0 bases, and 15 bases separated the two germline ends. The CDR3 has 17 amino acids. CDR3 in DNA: TGTGCCAGCAGTTTTTCAACCGCAGGATCCTCTGGAAACACCATATATTTT. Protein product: CASSFSTAGSSGNTIYF.

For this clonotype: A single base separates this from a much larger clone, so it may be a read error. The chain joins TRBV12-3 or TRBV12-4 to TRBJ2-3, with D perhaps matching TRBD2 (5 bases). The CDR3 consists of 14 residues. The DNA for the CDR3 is TGTGCCAGCGGTTTACCCACCGCGGGAGATACGCAGTATTTT. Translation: CASGLPTAGDTQYF.

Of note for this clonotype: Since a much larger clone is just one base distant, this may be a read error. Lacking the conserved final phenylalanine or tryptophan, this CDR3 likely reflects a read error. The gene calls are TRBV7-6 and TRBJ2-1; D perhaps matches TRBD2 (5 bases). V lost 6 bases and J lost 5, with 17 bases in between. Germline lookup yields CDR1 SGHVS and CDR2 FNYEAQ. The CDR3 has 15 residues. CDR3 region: CASRLGDRWNNEQFI. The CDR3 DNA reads TGTGCCAGCAGACTCGGGGATAGGTGGAACAATGAGCAGTTCATC.

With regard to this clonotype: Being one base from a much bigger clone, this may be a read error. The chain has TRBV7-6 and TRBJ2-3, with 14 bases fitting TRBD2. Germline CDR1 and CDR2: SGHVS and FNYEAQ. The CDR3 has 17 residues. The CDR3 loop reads CASSLVTSGGDTDTPYF. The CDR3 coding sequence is TGTGCCAGCAGCTTAGTGACTAGCGGGGGGGACACAGATACGCCGTATTTT.

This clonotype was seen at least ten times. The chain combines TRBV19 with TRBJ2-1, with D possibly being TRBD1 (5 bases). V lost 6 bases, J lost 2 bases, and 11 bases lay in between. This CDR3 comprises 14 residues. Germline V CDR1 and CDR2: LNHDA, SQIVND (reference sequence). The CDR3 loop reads CASSSKGTYNEQFF. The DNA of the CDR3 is TGTGCCAGTAGCAGTAAGGGGACCTACAATGAGCAGTTCTTC.

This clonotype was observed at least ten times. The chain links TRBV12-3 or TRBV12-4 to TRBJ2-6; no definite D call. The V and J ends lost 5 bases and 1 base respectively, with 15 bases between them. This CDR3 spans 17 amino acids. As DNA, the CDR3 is TGTGCCAGCAGTCCCCGGGCCGCCGGATCTGGGGCCAACGTCCTGACTTTC. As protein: CASSPRAAGSGANVLTF.

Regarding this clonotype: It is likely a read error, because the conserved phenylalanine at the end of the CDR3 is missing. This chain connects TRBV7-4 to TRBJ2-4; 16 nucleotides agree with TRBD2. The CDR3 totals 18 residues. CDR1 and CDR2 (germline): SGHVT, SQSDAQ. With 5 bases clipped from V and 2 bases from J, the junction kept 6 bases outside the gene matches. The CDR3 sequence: CASSKGTSGGATKNIQYL. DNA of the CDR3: TGTGCCAGCAGCAAGGGGACTAGCGGGGGGGCGACCAAAAACATTCAGTACTTA.

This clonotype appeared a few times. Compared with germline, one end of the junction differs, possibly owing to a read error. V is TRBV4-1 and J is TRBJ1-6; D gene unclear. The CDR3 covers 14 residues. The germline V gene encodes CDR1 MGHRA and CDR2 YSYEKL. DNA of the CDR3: TGTGCCAGCACCTCCCCGGGAGGTAATTCACCCCTCCACTTT. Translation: CASTSPGGNSPLHF.